This T cell receptor (beta chain) is drawn from a study of blood T cell repertoires in COVID-19 (dated by TCRdb to 2020 to 2021). In the study overall: Samples from collaborators originated in the United States, Italy and Spain and spanned both the acute and convalescent phases of COVID-19. The samples were drawn from the first 160 participants of the ongoing ImmuneRACE study and from 950 to 1,500 subjects provided by 6 global collaborators. The repertoires were released in a freely available public database intended as a resource for research on the immune response to SARS-CoV-2. The prospective study material was composed of cDNA or gDNA derived from T cells, B-cell-depleted T cells, or PBMCs. A de-identified subject ID, COVID-19 status, age in years and sex were almost always included in the sample metadata. The dataset comprised deeply sampled blood TCRbeta repertoires from subjects exposed to, actively infected with, or recovered from COVID-19. HLA class I and class II types, where available, came from metadata supplied by the sample provider rather than from assay-based typing. Overall results and qualifications from the work: How much clinical and demographic metadata was included differed by source and by participant, and the metadata was provided uncurated.

Enrolling through a virtual design, the prospective study's participants ranged in age from roughly 18 to 90 years and lived across roughly 24 United States geographic areas. Cohort assignment in the prospective study relied on participant-reported clinical history from a screening survey and a study questionnaire. In the prospective study, mobile phlebotomists collected whole blood, serum and a nasopharyngeal or oropharyngeal swab from each participant. Participants in the prospective study had the option to provide additional blood draws and questionnaires over a 2-month period. Blood samples from the prospective study were shipped frozen or at room temperature prior to DNA extraction. V ends up 1 base short and J 9 bases short, with an unmatched junction base count of 0. Via the germline V gene, CDR1 is WSHSY and CDR2 SAAADI. The cysteine opens and the phenylalanine closes a CDR3 of 12 amino acids. CDR3 DNA is the only sequence kept; it has 36 bases, read in frame from the first base.

TCRbeta CDR3 regions were amplified from genomic DNA by means of the immunoSEQ Assay, a bias-controlled multiplex PCR. Concerning the study's data processing: The number of nucleated cells in each sample was estimated from the amplification of reference gene primers within the assay. To quantify the absolute abundance of each unique TCRbeta CDR3 rearrangement, sequence reads were collapsed and filtered. Productive Simpson clonality was computed per sample as the square root of Simpson's diversity index over productive rearrangements. This is the immuneACCESS table as TCRdb keeps it, with only in-frame sequences that have V and J called. A part of the clones is gone; compared with another copy, unresolved V genes explain less than half, and the rest is unexplained. V and J calls and clone size are copied from that table; D and trimming were computed from the DNA. This sample is represented by around 180,000 clones; approximately 92% of them were singletons. The ten largest clones capture approximately 2.1% of the sample.

This clone was observed once. Its antigen is currently not known. Per-nucleotide qualities are absent, and no much larger clonotype sits a single base away. The chain links TRBV10-2 with TRBJ2-1, and 7 junctional nucleotides match TRBD2. This receptor was identified in a middle-aged woman with acute COVID-19. Material for sequencing was PBMCs or T cells enriched from blood (not recorded which). The sequence in DNA is TGCGCCAGCAGTGAGTGGGGGGGTGAGCAGTTCTTC. Its protein product is CASSEWGGEQFF.